The 2 T cell receptor beta chains presented below share a single source sample, sequenced in a study of T cells in localized non-small cell lung cancer. The table came from immunoSEQ multiplex PCR; TCRdb's copy has only in-frame clones and leaves some out. The sample shows nearly 25,000 clones, 80% to 95% of them seen only once. Sequenced material: peripheral blood, taken before any cancer treatment. Source of these receptors: a woman aged 35 to 69 with stage I lung adenocarcinoma.

The chain links TRBV5-1 to TRBJ2-1; TRBD2 matches 14 bases. Losses at the gene ends were 4 bases for V and 7 bases for J; bases not matched to a gene: 10. The CDR3 is 17 residues long. The germline V gene has CDR1 SGHRS and CDR2 YFSETQ. The CDR3 spells CASSPRLAGGWGNEQFF. CDR3 nucleotide sequence: TGCGCCAGCAGCCCCCGACTAGCGGGAGGGTGGGGAAATGAGCAGTTCTTC.

The V call is TRBV11-3, the J call TRBJ2-7; 9 nucleotides align to TRBD1. Germline V gene data show CDR1 as SGHNT and CDR2 as YENEEA. This CDR3 contains 14 residues. The V segment lost 1 base and the J segment 6 bases; nucleotides outside the gene matches: 4. The CDR3 here is CASSLAGTGTEQYF. CDR3 in DNA: TGTGCCAGCAGCTTAGCAGGGACAGGGACCGAGCAGTACTTC.